Sequencing of this T cell receptor beta chain was carried out in a study of cytomegalovirus exposure and HLA in healthy donors. Study summary: Previous work identified 95 million to 120 million unique TCR beta sequences from approximately 190 million T cells.

By share of the sample, this clone is medium-sized. What it recognizes is unknown. The sample holds other DNA sequences that translate to the same CDR3. CDR1 is SGHDT, CDR2 YYEEEE, per germline. The CDR3 runs to 12 residues. V was trimmed by 4 bases and J by 4 bases, leaving 8 bases between them. General observations from the study: According to a later analysis, most TCR beta chains associated with CMV appeared HLA-restricted.

This PCR relied on a set of 60 Vbeta primers and 13 Jbeta primers. In the authors' methods: An analysis that came later counted 80 million or so unique TCR beta chains, approximately 10 million shared. Measured with immunoSEQ multiplex PCR; TCRdb has only the in-frame clones, and not every one. V and J calls and clone size are those listed in that table; D and trimming were worked out from the DNA. Among about 120,000 clones, roughly four fifths were seen once, and the ten largest hold roughly 2%. The clonotype was recovered from a man aged 18 to 29 in good health and CMV-seronegative. Sequencing was performed on PBMCs. This chain joins TRBV5-6 and TRBJ1-1, with D uncertain. The CDR3 reads CASSLRGTEAFF. As DNA, the CDR3 is TGTGCCAGCAGCCTCCGGGGCACTGAAGCTTTCTTT.